This T cell receptor beta chain was obtained from a study of PD-1 blockade in mismatch repair-deficient tumors. Measured with immunoSEQ multiplex PCR; TCRdb has only the in-frame clones, and not every one. The repertoire holds 15,000 to 25,000 clones, with over 70% as singletons. Per the germline V gene, CDR1 is SGHRS and CDR2 is YFSETQ. With 3 bases clipped from V and 0 bases from J, the junction kept 4 bases outside the gene matches. The CDR3 contains 15 residues. About this clone itself: Antigen specificity is unknown.

Overall study results and limits: Tumor-resident clones, often undetectable pretreatment in blood, expanded then contracted after pembrolizumab.

The TCR-sequenced patients were a few responders to pembrolizumab. The J gene is TRBJ1-1, the V gene TRBV5-1, with 8 bases that match TRBD1. The sample consisted of PBMCs, taken 52 weeks after starting pembrolizumab. This TCR derives from an adult with mismatch repair-deficient cancer. The CDR3 coding sequence is TGCGCCAGCAGCTCGCGACAGGGGATGAACACTGAAGCTTTCTTT. It is translated as CASSSRQGMNTEAFF. The entire variable domain, with the rest obtained from reference TRBV5-1 and TRBJ1-1, is as follows: KAGVTQTPRYLIKTRGQQVTLSCSPISGHRSVSWYQQTPGQGLQFLFEYFSETQRNKGNFPGRFSGRQFSNSRSEMNVSTLELGDSALYLCASSSRQGMNTEAFFGQGTRLTVV.